What follows is one T cell receptor beta chain and its context. Its antigen is currently unknown. V was pared by 7 bases and J by 5 bases, with 9 bases of the junction left unmatched. CDR3 length: 14 amino acids. Per germline, CDR1 MNHEY and CDR2 SVGAGI. No culture or expansion preceded analysis of these blood cells. Measured with immunoSEQ multiplex PCR; TCRdb has only the in-frame clones, and not every one. The sample yields about 7,000 clones, 76% seen once. This sample is drawn from a study of neoadjuvant anti-PD-1 for oral cavity cancer. Study-wide points: TCR analyses covered only three patients per response group.

The sequence derives from a person aged 35-79 years with oral cavity squamous cell carcinoma. The V gene is TRBV6-5, the J gene TRBJ1-2; 8 nucleotides line up with TRBD1. Sequencing used PBMCs, obtained before nivolumab (anti-PD-1) treatment. The CDR3 DNA follows: TGTGCCAGCACCTACCGCAGGGGGCCTTATGGCTACACCTTC. Translated: CASTYRRGPYGYTF.